This TCR beta chain derives from a study of post-analysis software for immune sequencing data. Study-wide context: Relapsing-remitting, secondary progressive and progressive-relapsing forms made up the multiple sclerosis disease courses.

This CDR3 has 15 amino acids. Germline lookup yields CDR1 SQVTM and CDR2 ANQGSEA. Trimming stripped 7 bases from V and 9 bases from J, with 25 bases between. Study-wide points: Samples from a shared batch, those prepared together, strongly co-clustered by F measure. With TRBV5-6, TRBV5-1 and TRBV20-1 included, a handful of TRBV segments were more frequent in patients than in controls. There was significantly lower normalized Chao1 diversity in multiple sclerosis patients than in controls.

Prepared libraries of TCR beta cDNA carried unique molecular identifiers. Roughly 500,000 cDNA molecules were obtained per 1 to 10 million input T cells. TCRdb used MiXCR to reprocess the PCR reads, holding one entry per CDR3 protein. The sample holds more than 450,000 distinct CDR3 sequences, roughly two fifths seen once. In regard to this clonotype: The antigen is unknown.

The sample comprised blood. The TCR originated in a girl between 10 and 17 years old with multiple sclerosis. The chain recombines TRBV29-1 with TRBJ2-1; D gene ambiguous. CDR3 in amino acids: CSATLRPTDRGEQFF. The CDR3 nucleotides are TGCAGCGCCACACTACGACCCACCGACCGTGGTGAGCAGTTCTTC.